Shown below are 16 T cell receptor beta chains from a single sample sequenced in a study of shared clonotypes between healthy human individuals. TCRdb's table, derived via immunoSEQ multiplex PCR, lists solely in-frame clones and lacks some. The sample contains a few hundred thousand clones, about 74% of which appear only once. The sample taken for sequencing was PBMCs. These receptors all stem from a woman aged 40 to 55 in good health. Some clones in this sample may be carry-over from other donors' samples.

This chain connects TRBV7-8 to TRBJ2-7; 9 nucleotides agree with TRBD2. The CDR3 totals 15 residues. Germline assignment: CDR1 SGHVS and CDR2 FQNEAQ. With V trimmed by 5 bases and J by 2 bases, 7 bases remained unmatched. CDR3 DNA: TGTGCCAGCAGCCCCCAGACTAGCGGCACCTACGAGCAGTACTTC. Translating it yields CASSPQTSGTYEQYF.

CDR3 coding DNA: TGTGCCAGCAGCGTACTAGTTGCAGATACGCAGTATTTT. It specifies CASSVLVADTQYF. The chain combines TRBV9 with TRBJ2-3; D call uncertain. Trimming shortened V by 1 base and J by 4 bases, and 7 bases separated the two germline ends. The germline V gene encodes CDR1 SGDLS and CDR2 YYNGEE. The length of the CDR3 is 13 residues.

With respect to this clone: One base separates it from a far larger clone, so it is likely a read error. The genes are TRBV5-1 and TRBJ1-2; no clear D. Germline lookup yields CDR1 SGHRS and CDR2 YFSETQ. The CDR3 has 14 amino acids. This CDR3 reads CASSLEGSNFGYTF. Here the CDR3 DNA reads TGCGCCAGCAGCTTGGAGGGCAGTAACTTTGGCTACACCTTC.

The chain uses TRBV15 and TRBJ2-5; possible D gene TRBD1, 6 bases. The tail of the sequence fits TRBJ2-7 better, so the J call may be wrong. Germline CDR1 LNHNV, CDR2 YYDKDF (reference sequence). This CDR3 has 15 amino acids. The CDR3 sequence: CATSRLLGPGDEQYF. The DNA for the CDR3 is TGTGCCACCAGCAGACTACTAGGTCCAGGGGACGAGCAGTACTTC.

The gene calls are TRBV4-1 and TRBJ2-7, with a tentative D call TRBD2 (5 bases). V was pared by 1 base and J by 2 bases, with 21 bases between. The length of the CDR3 is 18 residues. CDR1 MGHRA and CDR2 YSYEKL come from the germline V gene. The CDR3 spells CASSQGLLGKDATYEQYF. CDR3 nucleotide sequence: TGCGCCAGCAGCCAAGGACTATTGGGAAAGGACGCGACCTACGAGCAGTACTTC.

The chain uses TRBV25-1 and TRBJ1-3, with 10 nucleotides matching TRBD1. CDR3 length equals 15 residues. The V and J ends lost 8 bases and 4 bases, in that order; junction bases with no gene match: 8. Germline CDR1 reads MGHDK; CDR2 reads SYGVNS. The CDR3 bases are TGTGCCAGCCGGGACAGGGGACTTCCCGGAAACACCATATATTTT. Translation: CASRDRGLPGNTIYF.

The table lists this clone with a few counts. The chain has TRBV5-1 and TRBJ2-1; 9 nucleotides line up with TRBD2. The germline V gene encodes CDR1 SGHRS and CDR2 YFSETQ. The CDR3 runs 14 residues. After removal of 0 bases from V and 6 bases from J, the junction contained 1 base not matched to a gene. CDR3: CASSLVSGSNEQFF. The CDR3 nucleotides read TGCGCCAGCAGCTTGGTTAGCGGGAGCAATGAGCAGTTCTTC.

This chain connects TRBV28 to TRBJ2-3, with TRBD2 matching over 10 bases. Germline V gene data show CDR1 as MDHEN and CDR2 as SYDVKM. V was clipped by 1 base and J by 4 bases; unmatched bases: 14. The CDR3 extends over 19 amino acids. The CDR3 coding sequence is TGTGCCAGCAGTTTATACCCTAGCGGGAGAGTTTCCTACCCAGATACGCAGTATTTT. This gives the protein CASSLYPSGRVSYPDTQYF.

The V call is TRBV7-3, the J call TRBJ1-2, with 7 bases matching TRBD1. The V and J ends lost 5 bases and 5 bases, in that order; junction bases with no gene match: 5. The CDR3 has 13 residues. CDR1 SGHTA and CDR2 FQGTGA come from the germline V gene. The DNA for the CDR3 is TGTGCCAGCAGCGGGGACAGCGGGTATGGCTACACCTTC. Translating it yields CASSGDSGYGYTF.

About this clone: A far larger clone is just one base off, so this is likely a read error. The gene calls are TRBV15 and TRBJ2-7, with TRBD2 matching 8 bases. From germline, CDR1 is LNHNV and CDR2 YYDKDF (reference sequence). Trimming at V came to 0 bases and at J to 2 bases, leaving 15 bases not matched to a gene. The CDR3 extends over 19 amino acids. The CDR3: CATSRDGGGLADLTYEQYF. DNA of the CDR3: TGTGCCACCAGCAGAGATGGCGGGGGGCTAGCGGACCTAACCTACGAGCAGTACTTC.

V is TRBV30 and J is TRBJ2-1; 10 nucleotides match TRBD2. The germline gives CDR1 GTSNPN, CDR2 SVGIG (reference sequence). This CDR3 region has 15 residues. J was trimmed by 4 bases and V by 2 bases; bases with no gene match: 5. The CDR3 coding sequence is TGTGCCTGGAGTCGGACTAGCGGCGCATACAATGAGCAGTTCTTC. This codes for CAWSRTSGAYNEQFF.

V usage is TRBV7-9 and J usage is TRBJ2-1; 7 bases are shared with TRBD2. The germline V gene encodes CDR1 SEHNR and CDR2 FQNEAQ (reference sequence). CDR3 length: 13 amino acids. The junction had 4 bases not matched to a gene; V was cut back by 3 bases and J by 8 bases. The CDR3 reads CASSFLTSHEQFF. In DNA form, the CDR3 reads TGTGCCAGCAGCTTTTTGACTAGCCATGAGCAGTTCTTC. Combining the CDR3 with reference TRBV7-9 and TRBJ2-1 gives the whole variable domain DTGVSQNPRHKITKRGQNVTFRCDPISEHNRLYWYRQTLGQGPEFLTYFQNEAQLEKSRLLSDRFSAERPKGSFSTLEIQRTEQGDSAMYLCASSFLTSHEQFFGPGTRLTVL.

V gene TRBV27 combines with J gene TRBJ2-1; the match to TRBD2 covers 8 bases. The CDR3 sequence is 14 residues long. Germline V CDR1 and CDR2: MNHEY, SMNVEV (reference sequence). Unmatched junction bases numbered 9, after V lost 5 bases and J lost 9 bases. The CDR3 sequence is CASSRGLVVSEQFF. Here the CDR3 DNA reads TGTGCCAGCAGTAGGGGACTAGTTGTTAGTGAGCAGTTCTTC.

For this clone: With a far larger clone one base away, a read error is the likely cause. This rearrangement joins TRBV2 to TRBJ1-2; 10 nucleotides align to TRBD1. The CDR3 has 16 residues. From germline, CDR1 is SNHLY and CDR2 FYNNEI. In DNA form, the CDR3 reads TGTGCCAGCAGTGAAGCCACCGACAGGGGGCTTCGGGGCTACGCCTTC. Its translation is CASSEATDRGLRGYAF. Complete variable domain (other parts from reference TRBV2 and TRBJ1-2): EPEVTQTPSHQVTQMGQEVILRCVPISNHLYFYWYRQILGQKVEFLVSFYNNEISEKSEIFDDQFSVERPDGSNFTLKIRSTKLEDSAMYFCASSEATDRGLRGYAFGSGTRLTVV.

This chain links TRBV5-1 with TRBJ2-5; 8 bases fit TRBD1. CDR1 is SGHRS, CDR2 YFSETQ, per germline. The CDR3 contains 14 residues. Trimming removed 4 bases from V and 5 bases from J; junction bases left unmatched: 7. The CDR3 loop reads CASSTFDRGETQYF. Here the CDR3 DNA reads TGCGCCAGCAGCACCTTCGACAGGGGCGAGACCCAGTACTTC. The full variable domain, with the rest looked up from reference TRBV5-1 and TRBJ2-5, is KAGVTQTPRYLIKTRGQQVTLSCSPISGHRSVSWYQQTPGQGLQFLFEYFSETQRNKGNFPGRFSGRQFSNSRSEMNVSTLELGDSALYLCASSTFDRGETQYFGPGTRLLVL.

This clone was recorded once. The chain recombines TRBV7-9 with TRBJ2-7; possible D gene TRBD1, 5 bases. V was shortened by 1 base and J by 4 bases, with 14 bases between the two germline ends. This CDR3 spans 15 amino acids. CDR1 is SEHNR, CDR2 FQNEAQ, per germline (reference sequence). The CDR3 coding sequence is TGTGCCAGCAGCTTAGGGGGCAGCTTTACGTACGAGCAGTACTTC. Protein: CASSLGGSFTYEQYF.